This TCR beta chain was observed in a study of blood T cell repertoires in COVID-19. About the study: The study drew acute and convalescent COVID-19 samples from the United States, Italy and Spain. T cells, B-cell-depleted T cells, or PBMCs supplied cDNA or gDNA.

The ends lost 1 base at V and 6 bases at J; junction bases unmatched: 6. This CDR3 spans 15 amino acids. Germline CDR1 is LGHNA and CDR2 is YSLEER. As processed by the authors: The assay estimated nucleated cells by amplifying reference gene primers. Assay used: immunoSEQ multiplex PCR; TCRdb lists only in-frame clones, some missing. For V, J and clone size, that table is used; D and trimming come from the DNA. Altogether 150,000 to 200,000 clones are present, approximately 88% being singletons, with the ten largest covering 1.6%. The source of this sequence is a woman aged 45 to 65 with acute or convalescent COVID-19. This chain connects TRBV4-3 to TRBJ2-3, with 8 nucleotides matching TRBD1. Sequencing was carried out using peripheral blood. The CDR3 protein is CASSQVTGGLDTQYF. CDR3 nucleotides: TGCGCCAGCAGCCAAGTAACAGGGGGACTGGATACGCAGTATTTT.